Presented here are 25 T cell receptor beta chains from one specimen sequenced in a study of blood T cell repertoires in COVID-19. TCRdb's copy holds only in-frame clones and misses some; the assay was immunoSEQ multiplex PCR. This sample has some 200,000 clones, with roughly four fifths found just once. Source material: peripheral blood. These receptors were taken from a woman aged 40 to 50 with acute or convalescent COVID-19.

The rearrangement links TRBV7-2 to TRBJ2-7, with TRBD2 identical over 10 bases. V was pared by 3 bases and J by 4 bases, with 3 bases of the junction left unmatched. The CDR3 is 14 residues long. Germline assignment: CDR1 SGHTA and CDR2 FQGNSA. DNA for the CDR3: TGTGCCAGCAGCTTCAGCGGGGGGGCGTACGAGCAGTACTTC. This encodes CASSFSGGAYEQYF.

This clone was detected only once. The CDR3 spells CASSFSGGQGAEAFF. CDR3 bases: TGTGCCAGCAGCTTTAGCGGTGGTCAGGGGGCTGAAGCTTTCTTT. The chain has TRBV9 and TRBJ1-1, with TRBD1 identical over 7 bases. The V gene's germline CDR1 is SGDLS and CDR2 YYNGEE. V lost 4 bases to trimming and J lost 6 bases; unmatched junction nucleotides: 12. The length of the CDR3 is 15 residues.

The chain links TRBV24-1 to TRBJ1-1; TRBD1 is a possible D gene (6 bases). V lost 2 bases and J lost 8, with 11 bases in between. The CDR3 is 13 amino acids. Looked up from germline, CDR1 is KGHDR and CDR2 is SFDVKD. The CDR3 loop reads CATSDSADREAFF. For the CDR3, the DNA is TGTGCCACCAGTGATTCCGCAGACAGGGAAGCTTTCTTT.

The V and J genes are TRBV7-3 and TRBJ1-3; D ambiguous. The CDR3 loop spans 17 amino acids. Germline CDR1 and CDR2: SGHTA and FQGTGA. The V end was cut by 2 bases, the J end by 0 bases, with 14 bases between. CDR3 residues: CASSLARPGISGNTIYF. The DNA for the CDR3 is TGTGCCAGCAGCTTAGCTCGTCCGGGGATCTCTGGAAACACCATATATTTT.

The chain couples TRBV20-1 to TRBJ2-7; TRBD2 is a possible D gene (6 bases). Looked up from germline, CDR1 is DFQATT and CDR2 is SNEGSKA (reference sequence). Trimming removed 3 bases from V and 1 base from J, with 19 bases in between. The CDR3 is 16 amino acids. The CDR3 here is CSASWGYMGGSYEQYF. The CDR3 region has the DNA TGCAGTGCTAGTTGGGGTTATATGGGGGGATCCTACGAGCAGTACTTC.

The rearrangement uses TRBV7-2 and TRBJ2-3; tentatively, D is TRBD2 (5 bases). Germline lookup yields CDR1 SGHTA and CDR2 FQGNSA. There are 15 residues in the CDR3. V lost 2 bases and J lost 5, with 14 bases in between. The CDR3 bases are TGTGCCAGCAGCTTACAGTCGGGGAGTGTAGATACGCAGTATTTT. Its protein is CASSLQSGSVDTQYF.

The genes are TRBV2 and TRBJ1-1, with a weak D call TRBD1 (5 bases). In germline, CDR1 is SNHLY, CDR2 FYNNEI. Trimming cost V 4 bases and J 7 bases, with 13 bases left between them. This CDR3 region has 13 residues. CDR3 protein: CASSVGQSVEAFF. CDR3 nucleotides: TGTGCCAGCAGTGTGGGGCAATCGGTTGAAGCTTTCTTT.

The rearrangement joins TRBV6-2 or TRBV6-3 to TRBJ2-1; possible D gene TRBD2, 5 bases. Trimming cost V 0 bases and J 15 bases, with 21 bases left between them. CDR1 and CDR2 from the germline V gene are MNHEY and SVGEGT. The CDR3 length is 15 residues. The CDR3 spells CASSYSGPGTKMRFF. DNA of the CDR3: TGTGCCAGCAGTTACTCCGGGCCGGGAACTAAAATGAGGTTCTTC.

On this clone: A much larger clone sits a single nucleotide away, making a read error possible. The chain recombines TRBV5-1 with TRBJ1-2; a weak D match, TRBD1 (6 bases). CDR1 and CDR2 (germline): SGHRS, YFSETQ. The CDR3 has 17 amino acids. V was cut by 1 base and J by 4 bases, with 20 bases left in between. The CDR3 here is CASSLLRTGNSPYGYTF. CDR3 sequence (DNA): TGCGCCAGCAGCTTGTTGCGAACAGGGAACTCTCCCTATGGCTACACCTTC.

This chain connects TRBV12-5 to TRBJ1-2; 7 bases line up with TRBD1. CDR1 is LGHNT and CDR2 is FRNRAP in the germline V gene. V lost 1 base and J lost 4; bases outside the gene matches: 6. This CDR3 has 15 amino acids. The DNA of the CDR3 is TGTGCTAGTGGTTTGGACAGGGGTCGGGGCTATGGCTACACCTTC. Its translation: CASGLDRGRGYGYTF. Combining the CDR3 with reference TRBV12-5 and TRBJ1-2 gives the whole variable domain DARVTQTPRHKVTEMGQEVTMRCQPILGHNTVFWYRQTMMQGLELLAYFRNRAPLDDSGMPKDRFSAEMPDATLATLKIQPSEPRDSAVYFCASGLDRGRGYGYTFGSGTRLTVV.

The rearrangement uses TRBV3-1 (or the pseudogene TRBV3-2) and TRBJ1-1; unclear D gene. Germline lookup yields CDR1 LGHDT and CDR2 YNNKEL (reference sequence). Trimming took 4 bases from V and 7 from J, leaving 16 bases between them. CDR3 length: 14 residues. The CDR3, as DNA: TGTGCCAGCAGCCGAACCCCGGAGGTGGGTGAAGCTTTCTTT. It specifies CASSRTPEVGEAFF.

CDR3 residues: CASSPPGIPTGEQFF. CDR3 nucleotide sequence: TGTGCCAGCAGCCCCCCCGGGATCCCTACGGGTGAGCAGTTCTTC. The chain employs TRBV7-2 and TRBJ2-1; possibly TRBD2 for D (5 bases). Trimming shortened V by 5 bases and J by 9 bases, and 20 bases separated the two germline ends. Germline values: CDR1 SGHTA, CDR2 FQGNSA. The CDR3 runs 15 residues.

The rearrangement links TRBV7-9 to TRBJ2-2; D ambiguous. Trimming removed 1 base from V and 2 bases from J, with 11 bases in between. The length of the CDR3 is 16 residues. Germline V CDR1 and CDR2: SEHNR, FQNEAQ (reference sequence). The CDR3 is CASSLDFPLNTGELFF. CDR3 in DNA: TGTGCCAGCAGCTTAGACTTCCCGCTTAACACCGGGGAGCTGTTTTTT. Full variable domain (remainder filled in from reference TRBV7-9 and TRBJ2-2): DTGVSQNPRHKITKRGQNVTFRCDPISEHNRLYWYRQTLGQGPEFLTYFQNEAQLEKSRLLSDRFSAERPKGSFSTLEIQRTEQGDSAMYLCASSLDFPLNTGELFFGEGSRLTVL.

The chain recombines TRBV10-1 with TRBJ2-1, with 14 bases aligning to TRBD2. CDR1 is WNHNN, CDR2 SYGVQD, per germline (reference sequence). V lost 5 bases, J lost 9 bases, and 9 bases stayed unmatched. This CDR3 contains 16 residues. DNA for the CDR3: TGCGCCAGCAGTCCGACTAGCGGGGGGGCCTTTGGTGAGCAGTTCTTC. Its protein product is CASSPTSGGAFGEQFF.

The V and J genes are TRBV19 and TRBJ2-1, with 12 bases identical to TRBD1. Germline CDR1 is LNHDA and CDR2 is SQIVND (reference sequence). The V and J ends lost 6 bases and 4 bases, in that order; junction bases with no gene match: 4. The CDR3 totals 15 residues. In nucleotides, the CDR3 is TGTGCCAGTAGGGGGGACAGGGGGCAGTACAATGAGCAGTTCTTC. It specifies CASRGDRGQYNEQFF.

The CDR3: CASSPIAFGYGYTF. The DNA for the CDR3 is TGTGCCAGCAGTCCCATCGCTTTCGGGTATGGCTACACCTTC. The rearrangement links TRBV27 to TRBJ1-2; D is unresolved. CDR1 MNHEY and CDR2 SMNVEV come from the germline V gene (reference sequence). The CDR3 consists of 14 residues. The V and J ends lost 5 bases and 5 bases respectively, with 15 bases between them.

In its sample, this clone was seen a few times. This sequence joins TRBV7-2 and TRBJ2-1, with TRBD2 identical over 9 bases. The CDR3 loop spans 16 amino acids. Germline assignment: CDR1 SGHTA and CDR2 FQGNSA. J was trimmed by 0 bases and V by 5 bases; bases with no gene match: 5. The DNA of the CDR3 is TGTGCCAGCAGCCCTAGCGGGGCGAGCTCCTACAATGAGCAGTTCTTC. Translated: CASSPSGASSYNEQFF.

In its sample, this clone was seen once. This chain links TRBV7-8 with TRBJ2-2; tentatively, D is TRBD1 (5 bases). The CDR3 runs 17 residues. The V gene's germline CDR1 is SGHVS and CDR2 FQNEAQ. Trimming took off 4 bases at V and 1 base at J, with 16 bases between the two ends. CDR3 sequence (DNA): TGTGCCAGCAGCTCCCGTTTAGGGCAGGGGAACACCGGGGAGCTGTTTTTT. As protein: CASSSRLGQGNTGELFF.

The CDR3 coding sequence is TGTGCCAGCCGGGACATAAGCTCCTACGAGCAGTACTTC. This translates into CASRDISSYEQYF. This chain uses TRBV19 with TRBJ2-7, with a tentative D call TRBD1 (6 bases). Trimming took 9 bases from V and 0 from J, leaving 12 bases between them. Germline V gene lookup returns CDR1 LNHDA and CDR2 SQIVND (reference sequence). This CDR3 is 13 amino acids long.

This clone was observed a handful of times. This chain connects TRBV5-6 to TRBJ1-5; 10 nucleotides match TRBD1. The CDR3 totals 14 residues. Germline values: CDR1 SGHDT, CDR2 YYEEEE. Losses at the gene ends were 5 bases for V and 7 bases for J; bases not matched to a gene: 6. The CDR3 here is CASRKGTGEQPQHF. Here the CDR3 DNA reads TGTGCCAGCAGGAAAGGGACAGGGGAACAGCCCCAGCATTTT.

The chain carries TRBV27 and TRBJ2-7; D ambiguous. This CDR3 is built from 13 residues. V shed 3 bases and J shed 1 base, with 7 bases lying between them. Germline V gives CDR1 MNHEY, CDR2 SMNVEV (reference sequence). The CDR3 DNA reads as TGTGCCAGCAGTTTGAGTATTTCCTACGAGCAGTACTTC. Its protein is CASSLSISYEQYF.

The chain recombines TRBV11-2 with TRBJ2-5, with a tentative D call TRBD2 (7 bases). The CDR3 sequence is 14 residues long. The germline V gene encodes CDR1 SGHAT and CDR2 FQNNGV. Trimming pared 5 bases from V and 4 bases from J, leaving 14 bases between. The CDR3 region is CASSNPGGLETQYF. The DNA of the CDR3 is TGTGCCAGCAGCAATCCCGGGGGGCTAGAGACCCAGTACTTC.

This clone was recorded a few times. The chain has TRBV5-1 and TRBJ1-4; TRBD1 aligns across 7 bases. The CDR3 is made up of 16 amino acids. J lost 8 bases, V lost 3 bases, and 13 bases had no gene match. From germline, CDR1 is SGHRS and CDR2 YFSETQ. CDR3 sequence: CASSSDRTGLGEKLFF. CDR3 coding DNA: TGCGCCAGCAGCTCGGACCGGACAGGCCTCGGGGAAAAACTGTTTTTT.

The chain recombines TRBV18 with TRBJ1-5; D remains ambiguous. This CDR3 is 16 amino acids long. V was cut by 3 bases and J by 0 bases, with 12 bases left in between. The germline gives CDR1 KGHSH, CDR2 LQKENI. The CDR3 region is CASSPGDRNSNQPQHF. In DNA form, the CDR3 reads TGTGCCAGCTCACCCGGGGATCGCAATAGCAATCAGCCCCAGCATTTT.

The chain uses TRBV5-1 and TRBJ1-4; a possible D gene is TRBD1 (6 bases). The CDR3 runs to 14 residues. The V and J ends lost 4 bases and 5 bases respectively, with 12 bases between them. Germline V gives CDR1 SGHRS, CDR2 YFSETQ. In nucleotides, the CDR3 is TGCGCCAGCAGCGAAGGACAGATCAATGAAAAACTGTTTTTT. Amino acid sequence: CASSEGQINEKLFF.